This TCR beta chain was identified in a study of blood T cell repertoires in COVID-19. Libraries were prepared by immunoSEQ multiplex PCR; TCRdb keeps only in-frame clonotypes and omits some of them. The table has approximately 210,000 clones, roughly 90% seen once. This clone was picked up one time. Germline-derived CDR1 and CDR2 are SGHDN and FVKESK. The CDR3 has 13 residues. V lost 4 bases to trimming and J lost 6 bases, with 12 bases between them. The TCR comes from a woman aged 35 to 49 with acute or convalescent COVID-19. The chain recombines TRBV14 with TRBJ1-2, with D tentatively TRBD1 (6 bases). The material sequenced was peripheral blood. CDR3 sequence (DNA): TGTGCCAGCAGCCCGAGGACAGCCCATGGCTACACCTTC. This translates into CASSPRTAHGYTF.